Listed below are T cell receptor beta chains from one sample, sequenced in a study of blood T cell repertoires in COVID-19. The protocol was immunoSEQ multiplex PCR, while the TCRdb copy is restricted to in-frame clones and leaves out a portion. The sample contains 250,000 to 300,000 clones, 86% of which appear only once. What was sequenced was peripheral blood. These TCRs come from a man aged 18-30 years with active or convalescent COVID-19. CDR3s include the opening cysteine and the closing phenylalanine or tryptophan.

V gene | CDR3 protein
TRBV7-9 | CASRTPQGTTGELFF
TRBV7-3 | CASSLLGIGAGELFF
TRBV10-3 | CAISEFGGAYEQYF
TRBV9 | CASSPYVGGASYEQYF
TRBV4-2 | CASSQEELGLSTF
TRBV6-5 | CASSYDGGWTDTQYF
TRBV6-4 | CASRETAQPPQHF
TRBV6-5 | CASSSEGGRGYEQYF
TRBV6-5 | CASSLVGGANYGYTF
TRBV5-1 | CASSSGVAGSPTDTQYF